The T cell receptor beta chain described here comes from a study of T cell responses to AZD1222 COVID-19 vaccine. Study-wide results and limits: Spike as a whole was targeted by vaccine-associated CD4 TCRs, dominant at 160-218 and 743-854.

V dropped 5 bases and J dropped 6; count of bases not matched to a gene: 5. Looked up from germline, CDR1 is LNHDA and CDR2 is SQIVND (reference sequence). The CDR3 length is 14 residues. A remark on this clone: Its antigen is as yet unknown. This sample also contains other DNA sequences that code for the same CDR3.

Generated by immunoSEQ multiplex PCR, the TCRdb table keeps only in-frame clones and is missing some. The sample carries 200,000 or so clones, roughly 92% recorded once. Specimen: peripheral blood, collected 28 days after the second AZD1222 dose. This TCR was sampled from an adult who received the AZD1222 COVID-19 vaccine. The rearrangement joins TRBV19 to TRBJ1-4; 8 bases agree with TRBD1. The CDR3 spells CASSPGQGDEKLFF. CDR3 bases: TGTGCCAGTAGTCCCGGACAGGGAGATGAAAAACTGTTTTTT.